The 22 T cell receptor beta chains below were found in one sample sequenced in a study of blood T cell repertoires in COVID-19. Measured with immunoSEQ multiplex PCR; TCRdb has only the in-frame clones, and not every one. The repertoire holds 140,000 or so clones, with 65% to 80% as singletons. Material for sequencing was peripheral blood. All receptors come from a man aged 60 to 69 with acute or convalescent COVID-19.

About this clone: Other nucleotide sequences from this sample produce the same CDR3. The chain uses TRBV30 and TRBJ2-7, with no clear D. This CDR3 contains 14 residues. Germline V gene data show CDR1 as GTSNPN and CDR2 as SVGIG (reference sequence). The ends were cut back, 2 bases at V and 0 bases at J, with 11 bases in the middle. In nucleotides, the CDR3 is TGTGCCTGGAGTACGCCCCACAGCTCCTACGAGCAGTACTTC. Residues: CAWSTPHSSYEQYF.

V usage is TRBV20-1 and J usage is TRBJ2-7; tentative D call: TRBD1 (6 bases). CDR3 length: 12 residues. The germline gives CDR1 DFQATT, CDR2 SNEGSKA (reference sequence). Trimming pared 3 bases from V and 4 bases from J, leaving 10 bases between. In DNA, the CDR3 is TGCAGTGCTAGTTTAGGACAGTACGAGCAGTACTTC. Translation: CSASLGQYEQYF.

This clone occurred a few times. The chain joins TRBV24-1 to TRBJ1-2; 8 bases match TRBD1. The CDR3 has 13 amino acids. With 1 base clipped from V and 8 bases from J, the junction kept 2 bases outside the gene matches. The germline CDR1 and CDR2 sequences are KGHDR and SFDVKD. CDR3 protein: CATSDFRGQGYTF. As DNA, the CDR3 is TGTGCCACCAGTGATTTCAGGGGGCAGGGCTACACCTTC.

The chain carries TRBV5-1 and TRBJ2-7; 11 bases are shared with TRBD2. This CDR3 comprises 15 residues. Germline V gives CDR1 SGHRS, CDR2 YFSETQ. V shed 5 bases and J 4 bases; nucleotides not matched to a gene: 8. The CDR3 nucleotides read TGCGCCAGCAGACGAGTCGGGACTAGCGGATACGAGCAGTACTTC. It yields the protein CASRRVGTSGYEQYF.

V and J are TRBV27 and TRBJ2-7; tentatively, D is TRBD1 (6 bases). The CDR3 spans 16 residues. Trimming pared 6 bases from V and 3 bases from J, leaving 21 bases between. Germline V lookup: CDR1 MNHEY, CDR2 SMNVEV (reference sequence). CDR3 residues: CASSLSQGTLNYEQYF. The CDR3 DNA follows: TGTGCCAGCAGCCTCAGCCAAGGGACACTCAACTACGAGCAGTACTTC.

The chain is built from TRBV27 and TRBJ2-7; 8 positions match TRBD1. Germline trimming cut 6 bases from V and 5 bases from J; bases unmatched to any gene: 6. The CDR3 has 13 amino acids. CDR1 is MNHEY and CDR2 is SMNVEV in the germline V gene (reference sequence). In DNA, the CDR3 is TGTGCCAGCAGCCTACAGGGGGGACACGAGCAGTACTTC. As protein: CASSLQGGHEQYF.

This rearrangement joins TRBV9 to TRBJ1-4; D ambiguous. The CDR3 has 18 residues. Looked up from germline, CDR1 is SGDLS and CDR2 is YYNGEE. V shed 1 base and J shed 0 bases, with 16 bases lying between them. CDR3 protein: CASSVTGDVVATNEKLFF. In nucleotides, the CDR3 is TGTGCCAGCAGCGTAACTGGAGATGTGGTGGCAACTAATGAAAAACTGTTTTTT.

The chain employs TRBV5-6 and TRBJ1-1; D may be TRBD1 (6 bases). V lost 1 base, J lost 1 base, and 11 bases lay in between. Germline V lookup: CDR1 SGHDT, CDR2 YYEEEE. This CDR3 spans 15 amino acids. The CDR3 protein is CASSLLRGANTEAFF. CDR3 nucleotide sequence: TGTGCCAGCAGCTTGCTTCGGGGGGCGAACACTGAAGCTTTCTTT.

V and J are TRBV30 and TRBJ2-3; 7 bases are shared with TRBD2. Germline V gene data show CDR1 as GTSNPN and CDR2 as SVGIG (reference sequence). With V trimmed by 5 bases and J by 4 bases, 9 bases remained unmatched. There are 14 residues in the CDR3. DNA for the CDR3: TGTGCCTGGGCCGGGGGGATAGGGGCAGATACGCAGTATTTT. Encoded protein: CAWAGGIGADTQYF.

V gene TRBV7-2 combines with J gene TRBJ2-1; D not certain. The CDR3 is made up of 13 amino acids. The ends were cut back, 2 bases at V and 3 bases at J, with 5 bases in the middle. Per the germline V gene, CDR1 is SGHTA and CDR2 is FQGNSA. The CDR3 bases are TGTGCCAGCAGCTTAAACTACTACAATGAGCAGTTCTTC. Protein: CASSLNYYNEQFF.

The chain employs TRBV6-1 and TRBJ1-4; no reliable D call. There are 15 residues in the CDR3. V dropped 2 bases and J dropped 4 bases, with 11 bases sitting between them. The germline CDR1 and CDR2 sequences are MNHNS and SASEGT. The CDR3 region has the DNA TGTGCCAGCAGTGAACCGGGCGGGTTTAATGAAAAACTGTTTTTT. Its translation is CASSEPGGFNEKLFF.

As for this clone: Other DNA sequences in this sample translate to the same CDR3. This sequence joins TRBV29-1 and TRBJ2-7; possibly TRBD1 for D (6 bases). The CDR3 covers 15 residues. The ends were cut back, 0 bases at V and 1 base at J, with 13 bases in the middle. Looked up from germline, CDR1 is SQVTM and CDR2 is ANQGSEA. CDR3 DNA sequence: TGCAGCGTTGAAGATCCTCGGACAGCTTCCTACGAGCAGTACTTC. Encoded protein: CSVEDPRTASYEQYF.

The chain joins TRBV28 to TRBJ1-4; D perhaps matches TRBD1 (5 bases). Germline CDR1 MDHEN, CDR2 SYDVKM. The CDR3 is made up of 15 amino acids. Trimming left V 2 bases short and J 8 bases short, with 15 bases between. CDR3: CASSLVRAAEEKLFF. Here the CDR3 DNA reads TGTGCCAGCAGTTTAGTCAGGGCGGCCGAAGAAAAACTGTTTTTT.

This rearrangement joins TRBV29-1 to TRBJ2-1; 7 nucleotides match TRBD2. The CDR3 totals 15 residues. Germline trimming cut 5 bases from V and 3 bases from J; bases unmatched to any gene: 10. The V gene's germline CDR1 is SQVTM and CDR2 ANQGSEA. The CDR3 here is CSVPSERDLYNEQFF. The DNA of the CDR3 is TGCAGCGTTCCCTCAGAGCGGGACCTCTACAATGAGCAGTTCTTC.

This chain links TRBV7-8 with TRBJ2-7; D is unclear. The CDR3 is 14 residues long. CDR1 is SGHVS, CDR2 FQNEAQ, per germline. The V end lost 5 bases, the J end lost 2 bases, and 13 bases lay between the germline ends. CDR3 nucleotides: TGTGCCAGCAGCCCCGGTCGTATCCCCTACGAGCAGTACTTC. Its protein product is CASSPGRIPYEQYF.

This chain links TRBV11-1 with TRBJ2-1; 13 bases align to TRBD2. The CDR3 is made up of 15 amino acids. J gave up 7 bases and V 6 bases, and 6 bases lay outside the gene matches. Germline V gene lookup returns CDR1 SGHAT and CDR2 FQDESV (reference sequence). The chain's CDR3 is CASRGLAGETNEQFF. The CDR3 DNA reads TGTGCCAGCAGAGGACTAGCGGGAGAGACGAATGAGCAGTTCTTC.

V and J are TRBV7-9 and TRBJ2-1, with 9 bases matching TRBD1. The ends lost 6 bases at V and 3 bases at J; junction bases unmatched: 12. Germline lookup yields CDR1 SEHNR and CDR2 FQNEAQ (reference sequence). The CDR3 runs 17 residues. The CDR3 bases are TGTGCCAGCAGTCCCTTAATAGGGACAGGGTTCTACAATGAGCAGTTCTTC. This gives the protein CASSPLIGTGFYNEQFF.

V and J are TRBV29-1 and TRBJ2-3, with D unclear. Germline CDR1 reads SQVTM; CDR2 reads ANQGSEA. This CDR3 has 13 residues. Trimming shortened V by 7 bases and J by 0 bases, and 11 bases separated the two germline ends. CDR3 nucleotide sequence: TGCAGCGCCAAGACACTGAGCACAGATACGCAGTATTTT. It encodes CSAKTLSTDTQYF.

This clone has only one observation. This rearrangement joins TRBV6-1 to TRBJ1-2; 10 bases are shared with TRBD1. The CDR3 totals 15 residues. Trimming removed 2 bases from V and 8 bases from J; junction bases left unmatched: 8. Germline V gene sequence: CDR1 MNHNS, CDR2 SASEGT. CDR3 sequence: CASSEKGTGAGGYTF. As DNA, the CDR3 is TGTGCCAGCAGTGAAAAGGGGACAGGGGCGGGAGGCTACACCTTC.

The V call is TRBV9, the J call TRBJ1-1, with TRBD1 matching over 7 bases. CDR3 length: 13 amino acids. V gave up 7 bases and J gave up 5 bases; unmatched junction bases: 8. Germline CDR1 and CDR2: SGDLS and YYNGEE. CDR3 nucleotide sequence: TGTGCCAGCGCGAAGTTACAGGGGACTGAAGCTTTCTTT. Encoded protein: CASAKLQGTEAFF.

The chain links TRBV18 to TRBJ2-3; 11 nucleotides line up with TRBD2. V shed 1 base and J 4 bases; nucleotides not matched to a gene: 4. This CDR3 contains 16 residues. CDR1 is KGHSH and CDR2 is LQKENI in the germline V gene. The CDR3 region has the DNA TGTGCCAGCTCACCACGGGCTAGCGGGAGGTCAGATACGCAGTATTTT. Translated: CASSPRASGRSDTQYF.

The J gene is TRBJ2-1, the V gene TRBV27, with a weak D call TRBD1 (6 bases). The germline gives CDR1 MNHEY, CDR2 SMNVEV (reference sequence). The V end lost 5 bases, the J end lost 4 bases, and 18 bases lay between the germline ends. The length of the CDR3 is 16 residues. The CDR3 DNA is TGTGCCAGCAGTATGACCGGGACATTCGAATACAATGAGCAGTTCTTC. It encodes CASSMTGTFEYNEQFF.